The table lists the clone carrying this T cell receptor beta chain with many counts. This record belongs to a study of lung T cells in sarcoidosis with Löfgren's syndrome. Study overall: Repertoire analyses centered on Löfgren's syndrome patients.

The CDR3 is made up of 15 amino acids. V was shortened by 6 bases and J by 4 bases, with 19 bases between the two germline ends. Germline-derived CDR1 and CDR2 are DFQATT and SNEGSKA (reference sequence). TCRdb reprocessed the reads with MiXCR, giving one entry per CDR3 protein. This table has some 19,000 distinct CDR3 sequences, around 20% appearing once. Sequences were obtained from CD4+ T cells from bronchoalveolar lavage. This TCR derives from a human donor with sarcoidosis (Löfgren's syndrome or another form), or a control subject (not recorded which). The chain is built from TRBV20-1 and TRBJ2-1; maybe TRBD2 (7 bases). DNA of the CDR3: TGCAGTGCCCCTCCGGGGGCGGGGGTGTACAATGAGCAGTTCTTC. Its protein is CSAPPGAGVYNEQFF.